This TCR beta chain was identified during a study of cytomegalovirus exposure and HLA in healthy donors. Whole-study results and caveats: It was reportedly the case that the classifier diagnosed cytomegalovirus status with high specificity and sensitivity. It was in a later analysis that TCR association rates were seen to vary by HLA locus, highest for DRB1 and lowest for HLA-C. According to an earlier analysis, most TCR beta V segments yielded productive rearrangements about 87% or about 30% of the time.

This clone was counted only a few times. Its specificity is unknown. V shed 7 bases, J shed 4 bases, and the junction held 5 bases outside the gene matches. Germline loops: CDR1 MNHNY, CDR2 SVGAGI (reference sequence). The CDR3 runs 13 residues. PCR involved 60 Vbeta and 13 Jbeta primers. The data were produced by immunoSEQ multiplex PCR, yet TCRdb's version contains in-frame clones alone and is incomplete. The sample has roughly 140,000 clones, 65% to 90% seen once; the top ten hold around 6.6%. The sequence was collected from a woman between 50 and 59 years old in good health and CMV-seropositive. The sample comprised PBMCs. This chain links TRBV6-6 with TRBJ2-3; TRBD2 aligns across 7 bases. In nucleotides, the CDR3 is TGTGCCAGCAAAGGGGAGGGCTCAGATACGCAGTATTTT. It yields the protein CASKGEGSDTQYF.